A selection of T cell receptor beta chains follows, all from one sample in a study of blood T cell repertoires in COVID-19. The method was immunoSEQ multiplex PCR; TCRdb's version includes in-frame clones alone and lacks a portion of them. Counted here are tens of thousands of clones, around 90% occurring once; the ten biggest clones make up approximately 14%. Sample: peripheral blood. The receptor source for this set is a young woman in a cohort sampled during active COVID-19. Each CDR3 is given with its conserved first and last residue. A D gene is named only where the DNA matches it firmly. Expanded clones get a size class; other rows say once, few or many, or leave the size out.

v_call: TRBV5-6
d_call: TRBD2
j_call: TRBJ2-1
clone_size: once
cdr3_nt: TGTGCCAGCAGCCATCCCAAACTAGCGGGAGACCTCAATGAGCAGTTCTTC
cdr3_aa: CASSHPKLAGDLNEQFF

v_call: TRBV18
d_call: TRBD2
j_call: TRBJ2-1
clone_size: .
cdr3_nt: TGTGCCAGCTCAGCGACTAGCGGGAGGGTCATCTATGAGCAGTTCTTC
cdr3_aa: CASSATSGRVIYEQFF

v_call: TRBV3-1/TRBV3-2
d_call: .
j_call: TRBJ1-6
clone_size: .
cdr3_nt: TGTGCCAGCAGCCTTAGGAGCTCCTATAATTCACCCCTCCACTTT
cdr3_aa: CASSLRSSYNSPLHF

v_call: TRBV7-9
d_call: .
j_call: TRBJ2-2
clone_size: .
cdr3_nt: TGTGCCAGCAGCGGCCGACAGCCGTCGAACACCGGGGAGCTGTTTTTT
cdr3_aa: CASSGRQPSNTGELFF

v_call: TRBV30
d_call: TRBD2
j_call: TRBJ2-3
clone_size: .
cdr3_nt: TGTGCCTGGAGTGGGGGAGGGCCAGATACGCAGTATTTT
cdr3_aa: CAWSGGGPDTQYF

v_call: TRBV14
d_call: .
j_call: TRBJ1-1
clone_size: few
cdr3_nt: TGTGCCAGCAGCCCGTTCGGTGCTGGGCAAGCTTTCTTT
cdr3_aa: CASSPFGAGQAFF

v_call: TRBV4-1
d_call: .
j_call: TRBJ1-1
clone_size: .
cdr3_nt: TGCGCCAGCAGCCGGGGGGACGGGCCCACTGAAGCTTTCTTT
cdr3_aa: CASSRGDGPTEAFF

v_call: TRBV2
d_call: .
j_call: TRBJ2-2
clone_size: few
cdr3_nt: TGTGCCAGCAGTGAAGGCAGGGTCGACACCGGGGAGCTGTTTTTT
cdr3_aa: CASSEGRVDTGELFF

v_call: TRBV6-5
d_call: .
j_call: TRBJ1-5
clone_size: .
cdr3_nt: TGTGCCAGCAGTAAAAGCGGAAATAGCAATCAGCCCCAGCATTTT
cdr3_aa: CASSKSGNSNQPQHF

v_call: TRBV11-3
d_call: .
j_call: TRBJ2-3
clone_size: .
cdr3_nt: TGTGCCAGCAGCTCTACTCACACAGATACGCAGTATTTT
cdr3_aa: CASSSTHTDTQYF

v_call: TRBV27
d_call: .
j_call: TRBJ2-1
clone_size: .
cdr3_nt: TGTGCCAGCACCCTAGGGGGAGGGCGCCACAATGAGCAGTTCTTC
cdr3_aa: CASTLGGGRHNEQFF

v_call: TRBV19
d_call: .
j_call: TRBJ1-1
clone_size: .
cdr3_nt: TGTGCCAGTAGTCCCCCCGGAGTTGCCACTGAAGCTTTCTTT
cdr3_aa: CASSPPGVATEAFF

v_call: TRBV11-2
d_call: .
j_call: TRBJ2-7
clone_size: .
cdr3_nt: TGTGCCAGCAGCTTACATCCTGGAGGGATGACGGTGTACGAGCAGTACTTC
cdr3_aa: CASSLHPGGMTVYEQYF

v_call: TRBV10-3
d_call: TRBD1
j_call: TRBJ2-7
clone_size: .
cdr3_nt: TGTGCCATCAGCGGGACAGGGGACTACGAGCAGTACTTC
cdr3_aa: CAISGTGDYEQYF

v_call: TRBV4-1
d_call: .
j_call: TRBJ1-4
clone_size: medium-sized
cdr3_nt: TGCGCCAGCAGCCAAGTCTTATGGGAGGCTGGAGAAAAACTGTTTTTT
cdr3_aa: CASSQVLWEAGEKLFF

v_call: TRBV3-1/TRBV3-2
d_call: TRBD2
j_call: TRBJ2-1
clone_size: .
cdr3_nt: TGTGCCAGCAGCCAAGATTGGGCCTTAGCGGGAGGGCCGGGCAATGAGCAGTTCTTC
cdr3_aa: CASSQDWALAGGPGNEQFF

v_call: TRBV7-9
d_call: .
j_call: TRBJ2-3
clone_size: once
cdr3_nt: TGTGCCAGCAGCCTCAGCACAGATACGCAGTATTTT
cdr3_aa: CASSLSTDTQYF

v_call: TRBV7-8
d_call: .
j_call: TRBJ1-1
clone_size: .
cdr3_nt: TGTGCCGGCAAATACATAGCGAACACTGAAGCTTTCTTT
cdr3_aa: CAGKYIANTEAFF

v_call: TRBV18
d_call: .
j_call: TRBJ1-2
clone_size: once
cdr3_nt: TGTGCCAGCTCACCACCGACCTCGGGCTATGGCTACACCTTC
cdr3_aa: CASSPPTSGYGYTF

v_call: TRBV2
d_call: .
j_call: TRBJ1-5
clone_size: .
cdr3_nt: TGTGCCAGCAGAAGCAGGGGCGGCAATCAGCCCCAGCATTTT
cdr3_aa: CASRSRGGNQPQHF